These T cell receptor beta chains were read from a single sample in a study of T cells after yellow fever vaccination. Using its own MiXCR run on the 5' RACE reads, TCRdb lists one record per CDR3 protein. The sample includes some 260,000 distinct CDR3 sequences, 5.2% of them seen just once. The sequences come from CD4+ T cells sorted from PBMCs, collected on the day of the yellow fever booster vaccination. The receptors here all came from a man between 18 and 35 years old who received the YFV17D yellow fever vaccine. The CDR3 runs from the conserved cysteine through the conserved F or W. The order of the fields is V gene, D gene, J gene, clone size, CDR3 DNA, CDR3 protein. D genes are given only for firm matches. Size values are once, few and many counts, or a class for expanded clones, and some rows have none.

V gene: TRBV4-1; D gene: NA; J gene: TRBJ1-1; clone size: NA; CDR3 DNA: TGCGCCAGCAGCCTAGCGAAGGGCATCATGAACACTGAAGCTTTCTTT; CDR3 protein: CASSLAKGIMNTEAFF
V gene: TRBV20-1; D gene: NA; J gene: TRBJ2-3; clone size: few; CDR3 DNA: TGCAGTGCTAGAGATAGGCGGGGTGGGTCAGATACGCAGTATTTT; CDR3 protein: CSARDRRGGSDTQYF
V gene: TRBV28; D gene: NA; J gene: TRBJ1-2; clone size: many; CDR3 DNA: TGTGCCAGCAGCCCTACGGGGGCTCGCTATGGCTACACCTTC; CDR3 protein: CASSPTGARYGYTF
V gene: TRBV7-2; D gene: NA; J gene: TRBJ1-1; clone size: few; CDR3 DNA: TGTGCCAGCACGTCTTCCCTTTTGAACACTGAAGCTTTCTTT; CDR3 protein: CASTSSLLNTEAFF
V gene: TRBV7-9; D gene: NA; J gene: TRBJ1-1; clone size: many; CDR3 DNA: TGTGCCAGCAGTTTCGGTTTGAACACTGAAGCTTTCTTT; CDR3 protein: CASSFGLNTEAFF
V gene: TRBV5-1; D gene: TRBD2; J gene: TRBJ2-1; clone size: NA; CDR3 DNA: TGCGCCAGCAGCTTGGCCCTAGCGGGGTGGAATGAGCAGTTCTTC; CDR3 protein: CASSLALAGWNEQFF
V gene: TRBV29-1; D gene: NA; J gene: TRBJ1-3; clone size: many; CDR3 DNA: TGCAGCGTTGTGCTCAACTCTGGAAACACCATATATTTT; CDR3 protein: CSVVLNSGNTIYF
V gene: TRBV29-1; D gene: NA; J gene: TRBJ1-2; clone size: few; CDR3 DNA: TGCAGCGTTGAAATAGGGTCGGACTATGGCTACACCTTC; CDR3 protein: CSVEIGSDYGYTF
V gene: TRBV12-3/TRBV12-4; D gene: NA; J gene: TRBJ1-4; clone size: many; CDR3 DNA: TGTGCCAGCAGCTCTACTACAGGGAACGAAAAACTGTTTTTT; CDR3 protein: CASSSTTGNEKLFF
V gene: TRBV11-1; D gene: NA; J gene: TRBJ2-1; clone size: NA; CDR3 DNA: TGTGCCAGCAGCTGGGACCCATCGACCCATGAGCAGTTCTTC; CDR3 protein: CASSWDPSTHEQFF
V gene: TRBV5-1; D gene: NA; J gene: TRBJ1-2; clone size: few; CDR3 DNA: TGCGCCAGCAGCTCGGACTTCTATGGCTACACCTTC; CDR3 protein: CASSSDFYGYTF
V gene: TRBV25-1; D gene: NA; J gene: TRBJ2-2; clone size: few; CDR3 DNA: TGTGCCAGCAGTGAACCCCTGGGCGGACATAACACCGGGGAGCTGTTTTTT; CDR3 protein: CASSEPLGGHNTGELFF
V gene: TRBV4-3; D gene: NA; J gene: TRBJ2-3; clone size: NA; CDR3 DNA: TGCGCCAGCAGCCAAGGGGGAGGGGGCAGGGATACGCAGTATTTT; CDR3 protein: CASSQGGGGRDTQYF
V gene: TRBV4-1; D gene: NA; J gene: TRBJ1-4; clone size: many; CDR3 DNA: TGCGCCAGCAGCCCAGGACAGTTTTCTGCAACTAATGAAAAACTGTTTTTT; CDR3 protein: CASSPGQFSATNEKLFF
V gene: TRBV12-3/TRBV12-4; D gene: TRBD1; J gene: TRBJ1-2; clone size: many; CDR3 DNA: TGTGCCAGCAGTAACAGGGGGTCCTATGGCTACACCTTC; CDR3 protein: CASSNRGSYGYTF
V gene: TRBV24-1; D gene: NA; J gene: TRBJ2-5; clone size: many; CDR3 DNA: TGTGCCACCAGCGGAATATTCCAAGAGACCCAGTACTTC; CDR3 protein: CATSGIFQETQYF
V gene: TRBV27; D gene: NA; J gene: TRBJ2-4; clone size: few; CDR3 DNA: TGTGCCAGCAGTTCCCAGGGGAACATTCAGTACTTC; CDR3 protein: CASSSQGNIQYF
V gene: TRBV12-5; D gene: NA; J gene: TRBJ1-6; clone size: few; CDR3 DNA: TGTGCTAGTGGTTGGGGGAATCAGGGGATGGGTTCACCCCTCCACTTT; CDR3 protein: CASGWGNQGMGSPLHF
V gene: TRBV4-3; D gene: NA; J gene: TRBJ2-2; clone size: NA; CDR3 DNA: TGCGCCAGCAGGCTTGACGGAGGAACCGGGGAGCTGTTTTTT; CDR3 protein: CASRLDGGTGELFF
V gene: TRBV12-3/TRBV12-4; D gene: NA; J gene: TRBJ2-3; clone size: NA; CDR3 DNA: TGTGCCAGCGTGCCCCAGCTCAGCACAGATACGCAGTATTTT; CDR3 protein: CASVPQLSTDTQYF